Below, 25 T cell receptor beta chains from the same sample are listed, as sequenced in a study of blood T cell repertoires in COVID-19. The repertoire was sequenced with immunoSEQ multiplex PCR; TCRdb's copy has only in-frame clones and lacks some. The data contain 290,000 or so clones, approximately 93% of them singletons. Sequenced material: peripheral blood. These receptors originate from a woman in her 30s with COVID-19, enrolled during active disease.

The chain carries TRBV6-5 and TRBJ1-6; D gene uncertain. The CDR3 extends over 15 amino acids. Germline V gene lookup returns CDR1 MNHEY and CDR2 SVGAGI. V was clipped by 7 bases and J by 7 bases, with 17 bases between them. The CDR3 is CASKLQSSWNSPLHF. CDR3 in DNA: TGTGCCAGCAAATTACAGAGTTCGTGGAATTCACCCCTCCACTTT.

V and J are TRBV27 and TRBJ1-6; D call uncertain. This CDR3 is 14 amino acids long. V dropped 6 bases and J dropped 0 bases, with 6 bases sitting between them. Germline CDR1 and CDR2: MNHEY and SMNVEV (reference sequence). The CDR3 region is CASRTTSYNSPLHF. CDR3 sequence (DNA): TGTGCCAGCAGGACAACCTCCTATAATTCACCCCTCCACTTT.

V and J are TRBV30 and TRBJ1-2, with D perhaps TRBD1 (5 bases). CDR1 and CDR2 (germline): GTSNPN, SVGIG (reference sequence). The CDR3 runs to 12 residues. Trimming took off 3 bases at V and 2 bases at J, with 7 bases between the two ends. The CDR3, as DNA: TGTGCCTGGAGGCCAGGGAACTATGGCTACACCTTC. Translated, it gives CAWRPGNYGYTF.

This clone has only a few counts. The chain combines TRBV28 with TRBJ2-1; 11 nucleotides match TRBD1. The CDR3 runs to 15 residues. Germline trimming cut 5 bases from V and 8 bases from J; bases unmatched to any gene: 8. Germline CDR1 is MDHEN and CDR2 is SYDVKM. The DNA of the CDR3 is TGTGCCAGCAGTGCCAGGACAGGGGGCAAGGATGAGCAGTTCTTC. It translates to CASSARTGGKDEQFF.

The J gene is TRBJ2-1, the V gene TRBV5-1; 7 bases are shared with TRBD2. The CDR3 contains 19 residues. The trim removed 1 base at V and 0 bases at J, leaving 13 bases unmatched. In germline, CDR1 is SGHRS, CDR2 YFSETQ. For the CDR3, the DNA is TGCGCCAGCAGCTTGCTAGGCGGAGGCGGCGGGAGCTCCTACAATGAGCAGTTCTTC. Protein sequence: CASSLLGGGGGSSYNEQFF.

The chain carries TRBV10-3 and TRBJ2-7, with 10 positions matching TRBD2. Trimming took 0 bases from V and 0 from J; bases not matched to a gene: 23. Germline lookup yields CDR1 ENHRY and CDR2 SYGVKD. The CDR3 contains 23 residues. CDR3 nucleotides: TGTGCCATCAGTGAGTCGAATATCTTGGGCCTAGCGGGAGCGGCGGGAAGCTCCTACGAGCAGTACTTC. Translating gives CAISESNILGLAGAAGSSYEQYF.

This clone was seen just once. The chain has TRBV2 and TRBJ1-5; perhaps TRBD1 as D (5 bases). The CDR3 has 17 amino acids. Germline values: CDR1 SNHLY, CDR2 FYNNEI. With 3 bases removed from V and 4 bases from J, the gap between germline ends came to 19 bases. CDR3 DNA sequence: TGTGCCAGCAGTGATGGGACTTTGGGACCGATGAATCAGCCCCAGCATTTT. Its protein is CASSDGTLGPMNQPQHF.

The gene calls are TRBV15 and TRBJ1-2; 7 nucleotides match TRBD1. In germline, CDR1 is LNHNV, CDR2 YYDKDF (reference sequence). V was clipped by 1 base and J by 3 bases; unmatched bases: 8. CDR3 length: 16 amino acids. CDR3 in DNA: TGTGCCACCAGCAGAGGTGGAACAGGGGAGGACTATGGCTACACCTTC. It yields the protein CATSRGGTGEDYGYTF.

The CDR3 region is CASSTPSGNNYEQYF. The CDR3 bases are TGTGCCAGCAGTACCCCTAGCGGGAATAACTACGAGCAGTACTTC. The gene calls are TRBV28 and TRBJ2-7; 9 bases are a match to TRBD2. Germline CDR1 and CDR2: MDHEN and SYDVKM. V was clipped by 5 bases and J by 3 bases; unmatched bases: 8. The CDR3 has 15 amino acids. The full variable domain, completed using reference TRBV28 and TRBJ2-7, is DVKVTQSSRYLVKRTGEKVFLECVQDMDHENMFWYRQDPGLGLRLIYFSYDVKMKEKGDIPEGYSVSREKKERFSLILESASTNQTSMYLCASSTPSGNNYEQYFGPGTRLTVT.

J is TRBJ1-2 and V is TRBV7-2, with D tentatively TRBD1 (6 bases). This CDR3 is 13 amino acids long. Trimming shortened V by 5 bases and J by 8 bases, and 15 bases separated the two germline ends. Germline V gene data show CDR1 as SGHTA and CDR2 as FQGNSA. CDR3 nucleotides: TGTGCCAGCAGCCCCGGACAGAGAACCGGCTACACCTTC. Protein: CASSPGQRTGYTF.

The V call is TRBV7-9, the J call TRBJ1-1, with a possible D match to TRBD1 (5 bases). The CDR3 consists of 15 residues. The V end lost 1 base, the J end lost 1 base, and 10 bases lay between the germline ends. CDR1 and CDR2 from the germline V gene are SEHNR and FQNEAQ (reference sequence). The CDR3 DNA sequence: TGTGCCAGCAGCTTAGGGACTACAGGGAACACTGAAGCTTTCTTT. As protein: CASSLGTTGNTEAFF. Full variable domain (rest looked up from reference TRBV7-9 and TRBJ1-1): DTGVSQNPRHKITKRGQNVTFRCDPISEHNRLYWYRQTLGQGPEFLTYFQNEAQLEKSRLLSDRFSAERPKGSFSTLEIQRTEQGDSAMYLCASSLGTTGNTEAFFGQGTRLTVV.

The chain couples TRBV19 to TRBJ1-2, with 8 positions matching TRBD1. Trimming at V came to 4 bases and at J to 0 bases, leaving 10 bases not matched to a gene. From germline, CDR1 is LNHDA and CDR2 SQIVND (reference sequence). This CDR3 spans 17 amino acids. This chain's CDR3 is CASSKATGELANYGYTF. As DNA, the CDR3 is TGTGCCAGTAGTAAAGCGACAGGGGAGTTGGCTAACTATGGCTACACCTTC.

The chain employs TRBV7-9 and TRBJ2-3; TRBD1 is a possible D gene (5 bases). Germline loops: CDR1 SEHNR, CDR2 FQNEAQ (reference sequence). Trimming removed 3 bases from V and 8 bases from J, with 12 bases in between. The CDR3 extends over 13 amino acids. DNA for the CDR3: TGTGCCAGCAGCTTGATTGACAGTATTACGCAGTATTTT. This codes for CASSLIDSITQYF.

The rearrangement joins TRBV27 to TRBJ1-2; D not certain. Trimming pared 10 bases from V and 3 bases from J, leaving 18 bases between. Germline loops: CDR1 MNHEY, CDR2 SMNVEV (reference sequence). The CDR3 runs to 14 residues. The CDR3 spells CATKAVPGDYGYTF. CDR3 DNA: TGTGCCACCAAAGCAGTTCCAGGCGACTATGGCTACACCTTC.

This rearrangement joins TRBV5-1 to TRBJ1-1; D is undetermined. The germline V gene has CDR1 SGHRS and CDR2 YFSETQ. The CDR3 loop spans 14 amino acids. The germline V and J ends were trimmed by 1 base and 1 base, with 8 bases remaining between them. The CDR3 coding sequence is TGCGCCAGCAGCTTGCGGGTCGGGAACACTGAAGCTTTCTTT. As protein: CASSLRVGNTEAFF.

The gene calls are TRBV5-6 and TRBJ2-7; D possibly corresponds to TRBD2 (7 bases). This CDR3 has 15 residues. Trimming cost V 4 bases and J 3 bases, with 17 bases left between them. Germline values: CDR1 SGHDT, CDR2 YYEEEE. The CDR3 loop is CASSRGQREGYEQYF. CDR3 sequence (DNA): TGTGCCAGCAGCCGCGGACAGCGGGAAGGCTACGAGCAGTACTTC.

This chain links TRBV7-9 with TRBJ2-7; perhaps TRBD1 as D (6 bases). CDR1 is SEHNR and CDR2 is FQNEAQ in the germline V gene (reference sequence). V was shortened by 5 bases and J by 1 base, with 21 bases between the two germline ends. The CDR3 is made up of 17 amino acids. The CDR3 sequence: CASSEGWDTEISYEQYF. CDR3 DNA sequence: TGTGCCAGCAGCGAAGGGTGGGACACCGAAATTTCCTACGAGCAGTACTTC.

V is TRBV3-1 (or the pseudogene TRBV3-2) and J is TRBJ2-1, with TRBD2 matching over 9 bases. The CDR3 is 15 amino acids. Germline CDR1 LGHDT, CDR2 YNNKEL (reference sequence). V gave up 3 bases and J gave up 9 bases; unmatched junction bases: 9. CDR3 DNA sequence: TGTGCCAGCAGCCAGGCGGCGGGAGGGCCTCGTGAGCAGTTCTTC. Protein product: CASSQAAGGPREQFF.

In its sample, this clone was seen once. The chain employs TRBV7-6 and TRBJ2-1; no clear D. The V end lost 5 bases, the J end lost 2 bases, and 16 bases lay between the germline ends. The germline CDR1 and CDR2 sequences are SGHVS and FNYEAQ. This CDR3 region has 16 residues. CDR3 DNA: TGTGCCAGCAGCAAAGCGACTGAAGGAACCTACAATGAGCAGTTCTTC. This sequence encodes CASSKATEGTYNEQFF.

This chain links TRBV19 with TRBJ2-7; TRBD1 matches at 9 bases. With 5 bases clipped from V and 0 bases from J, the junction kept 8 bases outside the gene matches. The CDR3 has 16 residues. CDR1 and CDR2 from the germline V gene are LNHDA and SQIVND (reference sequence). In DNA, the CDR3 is TGTGCCAGTAGTCCACGGGACAGGGCGAGCTCCTACGAGCAGTACTTC. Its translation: CASSPRDRASSYEQYF.

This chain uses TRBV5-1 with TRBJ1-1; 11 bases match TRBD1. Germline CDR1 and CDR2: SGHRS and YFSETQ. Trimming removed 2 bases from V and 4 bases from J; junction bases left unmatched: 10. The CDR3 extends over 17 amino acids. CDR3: CASSLTGQGAGSTEAFF. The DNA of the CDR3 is TGCGCCAGCAGCTTAACCGGACAGGGGGCTGGGAGCACTGAAGCTTTCTTT.

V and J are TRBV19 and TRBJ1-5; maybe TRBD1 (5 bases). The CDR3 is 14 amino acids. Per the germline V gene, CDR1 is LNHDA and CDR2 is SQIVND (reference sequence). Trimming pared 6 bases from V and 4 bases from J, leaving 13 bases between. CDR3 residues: CASRRGGDNQPQHF. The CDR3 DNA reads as TGTGCCAGTAGGAGGGGCGGGGATAATCAGCCCCAGCATTTT.

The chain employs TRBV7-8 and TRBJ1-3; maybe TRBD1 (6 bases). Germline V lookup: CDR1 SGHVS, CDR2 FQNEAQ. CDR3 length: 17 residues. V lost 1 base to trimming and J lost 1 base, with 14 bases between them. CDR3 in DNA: TGTGCCAGCAGCTTAGGGCCGCTCAGGGGATCTGGAAACACCATATATTTT. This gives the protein CASSLGPLRGSGNTIYF.

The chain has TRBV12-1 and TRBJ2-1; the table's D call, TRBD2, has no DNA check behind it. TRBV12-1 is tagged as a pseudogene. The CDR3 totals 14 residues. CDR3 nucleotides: TGTGCCAGCAGCTTCAGGACTAGCGGTAATGAGCAGTTCTTC. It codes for CASSFRTSGNEQFF.

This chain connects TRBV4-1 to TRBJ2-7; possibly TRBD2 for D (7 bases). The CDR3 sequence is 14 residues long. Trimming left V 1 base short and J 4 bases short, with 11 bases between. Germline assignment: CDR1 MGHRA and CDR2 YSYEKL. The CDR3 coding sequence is TGCGCCAGCAGCCAAGGGAGGGGGGGGTACGAGCAGTACTTC. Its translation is CASSQGRGGYEQYF.